A selection of T cell receptor beta chains follows, all from one sample in a study of cytomegalovirus exposure and HLA in healthy donors. The assay was immunoSEQ multiplex PCR, and TCRdb's table has in-frame clones only and misses some. The data contain hundreds of thousands of clones, 70% to 80% of them singletons. Specimen: PBMCs. These receptors were obtained from a woman aged 25 to 39 in good health and CMV-seronegative. The CDR3 runs from the conserved cysteine through the conserved F or W. D genes are given only for firm matches. Not all rows give a size; the values are once, few, many and, for expanded clones, a class.

CDR3: CASSPALAGVDTQYF
DNA: TGTGCCAGCAGCCCCGCTCTAGCGGGAGTAGATACGCAGTATTTT
V: TRBV7-9
J: TRBJ2-3
D: TRBD2
size: -

CDR3: CASSQYQGGSYEQYF
DNA: TGCGCCAGCTCACAATACCAGGGAGGGTCCTACGAGCAGTACTTC
V: TRBV23-1
J: TRBJ2-7
D: TRBD2
size: -

CDR3: CASSPYRAYTEAFF
DNA: TGTGCCAGCAGCCCCTACAGGGCTTACACTGAAGCTTTCTTT
V: TRBV7-8
J: TRBJ1-1
D: -
size: -

CDR3: CASSLDSGGAGEQFF
DNA: TGTGCCAGCAGCTTAGATAGCGGGGGGGCCGGTGAGCAGTTCTTC
V: TRBV7-9
J: TRBJ2-1
D: TRBD2
size: -

CDR3: CASGANSGNTIYF
DNA: TGTGCCAGCGGGGCGAACTCTGGAAACACCATATATTTT
V: TRBV27
J: TRBJ1-3
D: -
size: -

CDR3: CASSPGNYGYTF
DNA: TGTGCCAGCAGCCCGGGGAACTATGGCTACACCTTC
V: TRBV7-8
J: TRBJ1-2
D: -
size: once

CDR3: CASSMGTGFPSPLHF
DNA: TGTGCCAGTAGTATGGGTACAGGTTTCCCTTCACCCCTCCACTTT
V: TRBV19
J: TRBJ1-6
D: -
size: -

CDR3: CASSLTGQGAGAEAFF
DNA: TGTGCCAGCAGCTTAACGGGACAGGGGGCCGGTGCTGAAGCTTTCTTT
V: TRBV7-9
J: TRBJ1-1
D: TRBD1
size: once

CDR3: CASSLMRLAGNNEQFF
DNA: TGCGCCAGCAGCCTCATGCGACTAGCGGGGAACAATGAGCAGTTCTTC
V: TRBV5-1
J: TRBJ2-1
D: TRBD2
size: once

CDR3: CASSVTGGPLHF
DNA: TGTGCCAGCAGCGTGACGGGGGGACCCCTCCACTTT
V: TRBV9
J: TRBJ1-6
D: -
size: -

CDR3: CASSTDGVTQYF
DNA: TGTGCCAGCAGCACCGACGGGGTGACGCAGTATTTT
V: TRBV7-3
J: TRBJ2-3
D: -
size: -

CDR3: CASSPPGIAGLKTQYF
DNA: TGTGCCAGCAGCCCCCCGGGGATAGCGGGTTTAAAGACCCAGTACTTC
V: TRBV7-9
J: TRBJ2-5
D: TRBD2
size: -

CDR3: CASMRTGNTGELFF
DNA: TGCGCCAGCATGCGGACAGGGAATACCGGGGAGCTGTTTTTT
V: TRBV10-2
J: TRBJ2-2
D: TRBD1
size: -

CDR3: CASSLVQGAGETQYF
DNA: TGTGCTAGCAGCTTAGTTCAGGGGGCAGGCGAGACCCAGTACTTC
V: TRBV7-7
J: TRBJ2-5
D: TRBD1
size: -

CDR3: CARQKHRTAERPNMNTEAFF
DNA: TGTGCCCGACAAAAGCATCGGACAGCCGAACGCCCGAATATGAACACTGAAGCTTTCTTT
V: TRBV21-1
J: TRBJ1-1
D: -
size: -

CDR3: CASSLLAGETQYF
DNA: TGTGCCAGCAGCCTCCTAGCGGGAGAGACCCAGTACTTC
V: TRBV7-3
J: TRBJ2-5
D: TRBD2
size: few

CDR3: CASREDRLNTEAFF
DNA: TGTGCCAGCAGAGAAGACAGACTGAACACTGAAGCTTTCTTT
V: TRBV2
J: TRBJ1-1
D: -
size: -